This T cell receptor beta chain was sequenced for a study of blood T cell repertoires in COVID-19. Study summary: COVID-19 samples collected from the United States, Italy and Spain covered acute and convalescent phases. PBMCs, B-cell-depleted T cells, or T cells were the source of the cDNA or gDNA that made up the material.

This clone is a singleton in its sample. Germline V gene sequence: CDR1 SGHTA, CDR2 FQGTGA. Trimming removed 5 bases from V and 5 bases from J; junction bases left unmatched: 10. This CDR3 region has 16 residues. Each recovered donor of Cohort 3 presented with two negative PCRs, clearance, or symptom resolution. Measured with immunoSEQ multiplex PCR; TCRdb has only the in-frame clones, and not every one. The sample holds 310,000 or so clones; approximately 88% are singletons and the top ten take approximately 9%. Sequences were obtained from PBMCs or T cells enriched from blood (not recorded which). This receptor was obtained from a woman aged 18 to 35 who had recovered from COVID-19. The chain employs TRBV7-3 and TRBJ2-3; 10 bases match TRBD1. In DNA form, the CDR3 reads TGTGCCAGCAGCCCGCCAGGGACAGGGGCCGGAGATACGCAGTATTTT. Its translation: CASSPPGTGAGDTQYF.